The 18 T cell receptor beta chains in this list originate from one sample, sequenced in a study of cytomegalovirus exposure and HLA in healthy donors. The PCR contained 60 Vbeta and 13 Jbeta primers. Method: immunoSEQ multiplex PCR; TCRdb's copy keeps in-frame clones and lacks some. The sample includes 85,000 to 90,000 clones, under 80% of them seen just once. The sample consisted of PBMCs. Receptors originate from a man aged 30 to 39 in good health and CMV-seropositive.

The chain carries TRBV6-5 and TRBJ2-5, with unresolved D. The J call may be wrong; the DNA end is better matched by TRBJ2-7. From germline, CDR1 is MNHEY and CDR2 SVGAGI. The CDR3 spans 13 residues. CDR3: CASRDLVRYEQYF. The CDR3 coding sequence is TGTGCCAGCAGAGACCTAGTCCGCTACGAGCAGTACTTC.

The chain's CDR3 is CASSLVGRGAETQYF. CDR3 nucleotides: TGCGCCAGCAGCTTGGTTGGCAGGGGTGCAGAGACCCAGTACTTC. J is TRBJ2-5 and V is TRBV5-1; tentative D call: TRBD1 (6 bases). This CDR3 has 15 amino acids. Germline CDR1 is SGHRS and CDR2 is YFSETQ. V was clipped by 0 bases and J by 4 bases, with 13 bases between them. Full variable domain (missing parts from reference TRBV5-1 and TRBJ2-5): KAGVTQTPRYLIKTRGQQVTLSCSPISGHRSVSWYQQTPGQGLQFLFEYFSETQRNKGNFPGRFSGRQFSNSRSEMNVSTLELGDSALYLCASSLVGRGAETQYFGPGTRLLVL.

Concerning this clone itself: Within the sample, other DNA sequences also encode this same CDR3. The rearrangement joins TRBV7-2 to TRBJ1-1; tentatively, D is TRBD1 (5 bases). Trimming took off 0 bases at V and 2 bases at J, with 10 bases between the two ends. CDR3 length: 15 amino acids. CDR1 SGHTA and CDR2 FQGNSA come from the germline V gene. CDR3 DNA: TGTGCCAGCAGCTTAGCGGCGGGGCTAAACACTGAAGCTTTCTTT. Translation gives CASSLAAGLNTEAFF.

The chain combines TRBV4-1 with TRBJ2-7; D is possibly TRBD1 (6 bases). The CDR3 extends over 18 amino acids. The germline V and J ends were trimmed by 0 bases and 2 bases, with 20 bases remaining between them. Germline lookup yields CDR1 MGHRA and CDR2 YSYEKL. In DNA form, the CDR3 reads TGCGCCAGCAGCCAAGATGGGGCGGAAGGGGGTGTAACCTACGAGCAGTACTTC. Translating gives CASSQDGAEGGVTYEQYF.

The chain carries TRBV19 and TRBJ2-1, with D perhaps matching TRBD1 (5 bases). The CDR3 has 15 amino acids. In germline, CDR1 is LNHDA, CDR2 SQIVND (reference sequence). V lost 3 bases to trimming and J lost 0 bases, with 9 bases between them. The CDR3 DNA follows: TGTGCCAGTAGTATCCAGGGCCACTCCTACAATGAGCAGTTCTTC. It translates to CASSIQGHSYNEQFF.

The chain joins TRBV5-4 to TRBJ1-1, with D unresolved. Trimming stripped 3 bases from V and 0 bases from J, with 9 bases between. Germline V gene sequence: CDR1 SGHNT, CDR2 YYREEE (reference sequence). The CDR3 has 14 residues. Here the CDR3 reads CASSSDYMNTEAFF. The CDR3 bases are TGTGCCAGCAGCTCGGACTATATGAACACTGAAGCTTTCTTT.

In its sample, this clone was seen once. J is TRBJ2-1 and V is TRBV7-3; D is unresolved. Germline values: CDR1 SGHTA, CDR2 FQGTGA. Trimming shortened V by 0 bases and J by 8 bases, and 8 bases separated the two germline ends. This CDR3 spans 13 amino acids. The CDR3, as DNA: TGTGCCAGCAGCTTAACCCCAGGTTATGAGCAGTTCTTC. It translates to CASSLTPGYEQFF.

The V gene is TRBV11-2, the J gene TRBJ2-7, with 7 bases lining up with TRBD1. CDR1 and CDR2 (germline): SGHAT, FQNNGV. The CDR3 length is 15 residues. Losses at the gene ends were 4 bases for V and 1 base for J; bases not matched to a gene: 7. The CDR3 nucleotides read TGTGCCAGCAGCTCTGGACAGGCCGTTTCCTACGAGCAGTACTTC. Translation gives CASSSGQAVSYEQYF.

This clone is a singleton in its sample. The chain has TRBV11-3 and TRBJ1-2; 8 bases match TRBD1. V lost 2 bases, J lost 0 bases, and 5 bases stayed unmatched. CDR1 is SGHNT, CDR2 YENEEA, per germline. The CDR3 has 16 amino acids. The CDR3 loop is CASSLSRDRSNYGYTF. The CDR3 nucleotides are TGTGCCAGCAGCTTATCGAGGGACAGGTCTAACTATGGCTACACCTTC.

The rearrangement links TRBV6-6 to TRBJ2-5; 8 bases fit TRBD1. The germline CDR1 and CDR2 sequences are MNHNY and SVGAGI (reference sequence). The CDR3 spans 16 residues. With V trimmed by 2 bases and J by 2 bases, 7 bases remained unmatched. The CDR3 nucleotides read TGTGCCAGCAGTTACGGGTCAGGGGGCTTACAAGAGACCCAGTACTTC. Amino acids: CASSYGSGGLQETQYF.

The rearrangement joins TRBV7-3 to TRBJ2-5; TRBD1 is a possible D gene (5 bases). Germline V gene sequence: CDR1 SGHTA, CDR2 FQGTGA. This CDR3 is 16 amino acids long. V was pared by 4 bases and J by 1 base, with 16 bases between. CDR3 residues: CASSSTPKGLQETQYF. The CDR3 DNA sequence: TGTGCCAGCAGCTCAACTCCCAAGGGGCTCCAAGAGACCCAGTACTTC.

The V gene is TRBV7-3, the J gene TRBJ2-3, with unresolved D. Germline V gene data show CDR1 as SGHTA and CDR2 as FQGTGA. The CDR3 is 14 residues long. The ends were cut back, 1 base at V and 4 bases at J, with 9 bases in the middle. The CDR3 DNA follows: TGTGCCAGCAGCTTAAATGGCGGTCCAGATACGCAGTATTTT. Amino acids: CASSLNGGPDTQYF.

This chain connects TRBV4-1 to TRBJ2-7; a possible D gene is TRBD2 (5 bases). The CDR3 runs 15 residues. Germline V CDR1 and CDR2: MGHRA, YSYEKL. Trimming removed 5 bases from V and 0 bases from J, with 14 bases in between. In nucleotides, the CDR3 is TGCGCCAGCAGCGCCCCACTAGAAGCCTCCTACGAGCAGTACTTC. It is translated as CASSAPLEASYEQYF.

Here the CDR3 reads CASSRVTGVNEQFF. In nucleotides, the CDR3 is TGTGCCAGCAGCCGAGTTACAGGGGTGAATGAGCAGTTCTTC. V gene TRBV7-9 combines with J gene TRBJ2-1; 7 positions match TRBD1. The CDR3 has 14 residues. V shed 5 bases and J 7 bases; nucleotides not matched to a gene: 8. CDR1 and CDR2 from the germline V gene are SEHNR and FQNEAQ (reference sequence).

This clone was seen once. The chain has TRBV27 and TRBJ1-1; D possibly corresponds to TRBD1 (6 bases). Germline V gene lookup returns CDR1 MNHEY and CDR2 SMNVEV (reference sequence). Trimming pared 0 bases from V and 1 base from J, leaving 9 bases between. The CDR3 contains 15 residues. CDR3 loop: CASSLSGTPNTEAFF. In nucleotides, the CDR3 is TGTGCCAGCAGTTTATCGGGGACACCGAACACTGAAGCTTTCTTT.

V and J are TRBV4-2 and TRBJ1-3; the D gene is possibly TRBD1 (5 bases). The CDR3 is 16 residues long. Trimming took off 3 bases at V and 0 bases at J, with 12 bases between the two ends. Per germline, CDR1 LGHNA and CDR2 YNFKEQ. The CDR3 loop reads CASSQVTGRSGNTIYF. CDR3 DNA sequence: TGTGCCAGCAGCCAGGTAACAGGTCGCTCTGGAAACACCATATATTTT.

The V gene is TRBV7-9, the J gene TRBJ2-1, with a weak D call TRBD1 (5 bases). Trimming removed 6 bases at V and 5 bases at J, with 20 bases between. This CDR3 has 16 residues. Germline V gene sequence: CDR1 SEHNR, CDR2 FQNEAQ (reference sequence). Written as DNA, the CDR3 is TGTGCCAGCAGACCCACCCCCCCAGGGCATAACAATGAGCAGTTCTTC. Its protein product is CASRPTPPGHNNEQFF.

This clone was detected only once. CDR3 bases: TGTGCCAGCAGCTTTAGAATACAGGGGGCAGAGACCCAGTACTTC. This sequence encodes CASSFRIQGAETQYF. The chain employs TRBV7-2 and TRBJ2-5; the match to TRBD1 covers 9 bases. V shed 3 bases, J shed 4 bases, and the junction held 6 bases outside the gene matches. The CDR3 runs to 15 residues. Germline-derived CDR1 and CDR2 are SGHTA and FQGNSA.